The TCR beta chain under discussion was sequenced for a study of shared clonotypes between healthy human individuals. Study-wide results and caveats: Naive subsets tended to show greater estimated richness than memory subsets.

Profiling relied on immunoSEQ multiplex PCR, and the TCRdb table lists in-frame clones only, not all of them. The sample shows 1.4 million to 1.5 million clones, around 95% of them seen only once. Of note for this clone: Its antigen is unidentified.

CDR3 length equals 16 residues. Trimming shortened V by 1 base and J by 0 bases, and 10 bases separated the two germline ends. Germline V gives CDR1 MNHNS, CDR2 SASEGT. All participating donors were Caucasian adults from Nashville, Tennessee. The sample was naive CD4+ T cells sorted from blood. The subset was: CD45RA+ positively selected. The chain links TRBV6-1 to TRBJ2-1, with D unclear. This clonotype was sampled from a man aged 30 to 45 in good health. The CDR3 DNA reads as TGTGCCAGCAGTGAAGGATTGTTGGTCTCCTACAATGAGCAGTTCTTC. The encoded protein is CASSEGLLVSYNEQFF.